This T cell receptor (beta chain) was recorded in a study of cytomegalovirus exposure and HLA in healthy donors. Study-wide points: When analyzed later, the rates of TCR association showed variation by HLA locus, with DRB1 the most and HLA-C the fewest. HLA alleles were associated with 15,000 to 20,000 TCR beta sequences in a later analysis at 0.05 false discovery rate. The study designated roughly 160 TCR beta chains cytomegalovirus-associated.

The CDR3 runs to 14 residues. Germline V CDR1 and CDR2: MDHEN, SYDVKM. Trimming pared 6 bases from V and 0 bases from J, leaving 11 bases between. Nominally healthy donors provided the samples, though records likely missed some immune exposures. Researchers ran the PCR with 60 Vbeta and 13 Jbeta primers. The table came from immunoSEQ multiplex PCR; TCRdb's copy has only in-frame clones and leaves some out. The sample holds fewer than 250,000 clones, under 90% seen once. Notes on this clone: The antigen is undetermined.

The chain recombines TRBV28 with TRBJ1-1; D unresolved. Sequencing input: PBMCs. This receptor was obtained from a human donor in good health. CDR3 loop: CASRTGFMNTEAFF. CDR3 bases: TGTGCCAGCAGGACGGGGTTCATGAACACTGAAGCTTTCTTT.